The 6 T cell receptor beta chains below all came from one sample that was sequenced in a study of shared clonotypes between healthy human individuals. Sequencing was performed with immunoSEQ multiplex PCR; in TCRdb, only in-frame clones are kept and a portion is missing. The data hold nearly 500,000 clones, with 76% observed a single time. Sequenced input: PBMCs. These receptors came from a woman between 40 and 50 years old in good health. Some clones in this sample may be carry-over from other donors' samples.

The rearrangement joins TRBV6-1 to TRBJ2-6; no clear D gene. Germline CDR1 and CDR2: MNHNS and SASEGT. V lost 0 bases to trimming and J lost 2 bases, with 14 bases between them. This CDR3 is 18 amino acids long. Written as DNA, the CDR3 is TGTGCCAGCAGTGAAGCGGGTCAGCGACCACCTGGGGCCAACGTCCTGACTTTC. Protein product: CASSEAGQRPPGANVLTF.

This clone was seen only once. This rearrangement joins TRBV21-1 to TRBJ2-4; the table names TRBD1, a call not compared with the DNA. TRBV21-1 has pseudogene status. The CDR3 is 13 amino acids. This chain's CDR3 is CASSSQGMHIQYF. DNA of the CDR3: TGTGCCAGCAGCTCTCAGGGAATGCACATTCAGTACTTC.

The chain couples TRBV30 to TRBJ2-2; D is ambiguous. The CDR3 sequence is 14 residues long. Germline loops: CDR1 GTSNPN, CDR2 SVGIG (reference sequence). Trimming left V 0 bases short and J 7 bases short, with 12 bases between. The CDR3 coding sequence is TGTGCCTGGAGTGTAGGGTCCGCTGGCGGGGAGCTGTTTTTT. This translates into CAWSVGSAGGELFF.

This chain links TRBV18 with TRBJ1-2, with a tentative D call TRBD1 (5 bases). V gave up 8 bases and J gave up 5 bases, with 18 bases separating them. Germline CDR1 KGHSH, CDR2 LQKENI. The CDR3 has 14 amino acids. The CDR3 nucleotides read TGTGCCAGCCGGGACTATAGTCGGAATTATGGCTACACCTTC. Translated: CASRDYSRNYGYTF.

The chain combines TRBV4-2 with TRBJ1-5; TRBD1 matches 7 bases. V was pared by 1 base and J by 7 bases, with 4 bases of the junction left unmatched. The germline gives CDR1 LGHNA, CDR2 YNFKEQ. This CDR3 contains 14 residues. Here the CDR3 reads CASSQGQGEQPQHF. The CDR3 DNA is TGTGCCAGCAGCCAAGGACAGGGCGAGCAGCCCCAGCATTTT.

The chain has TRBV21-1 and TRBJ2-5. The better agreement between TRBJ2-7 and the DNA end casts doubt on the J call. TRBV21-1 has pseudogene status. CDR3 size: 17 residues. CDR3 in amino acids: CASSKGGKGSSGYEQYF. The CDR3 DNA is TGTGCCAGCAGCAAAGGGGGAAAAGGGTCCTCGGGCTACGAGCAGTACTTC.